A single sample gave rise to the 10 T cell receptor beta chains below, sequenced in a study of CD8 T cells in ankylosing spondylitis. A single record per CDR3 protein comes from TCRdb applying MiXCR to the 5' RACE reads. Among roughly 700,000 distinct CDR3 sequences listed, 19% were seen once. General observations from the study: Apparently characteristic of ankylosing spondylitis blood was a TCR beta motif (fewer than ten highly homologous variants).

The antigens these receptors bind are not known. Sequencing used blood, either unsorted or a sorted T cell fraction (not recorded which). Source of these receptors: a male donor with ankylosing spondylitis.

This clonotype was observed at least ten times. The chain links TRBV11-2 to TRBJ2-3; 10 bases fit TRBD2. The CDR3 has 18 amino acids. V shed 1 base, J shed 1 base, and the junction held 8 bases outside the gene matches. Germline-derived CDR1 and CDR2 are SGHAT and FQNNGV. Here the CDR3 reads CASSLVGGSGGGTDTQYF. Here the CDR3 DNA reads TGTGCCAGCAGCTTAGTTGGAGGCAGCGGGGGGGGCACAGATACGCAGTATTTT.

Only a few counts were recorded for this clonotype. This chain connects TRBV27 to TRBJ1-2; D might be TRBD1 (5 bases). CDR1 is MNHEY and CDR2 is SMNVEV in the germline V gene (reference sequence). Between the trimmed V and J ends, which lost 4 bases and 0 bases, there was a span of 12 bases. There are 15 residues in the CDR3. The CDR3 nucleotides are TGTGCCAGCAGTTCGGGTTTAGGGGCTAACTATGGCTACACCTTC. Amino acid sequence: CASSSGLGANYGYTF.

V is TRBV5-1 and J is TRBJ2-7; D may be TRBD1 (6 bases). There are 14 residues in the CDR3. Between the trimmed V and J ends, which lost 2 bases and 4 bases, there was a span of 13 bases. Germline V gene sequence: CDR1 SGHRS, CDR2 YFSETQ. CDR3 amino acids: CASSFTGTPYEQYF. The DNA of the CDR3 is TGCGCCAGCAGCTTCACCGGGACACCTTACGAGCAGTACTTC.

V usage is TRBV7-9 and J usage is TRBJ2-5; D uncertain. CDR3 length: 14 residues. Trimming shortened V by 3 bases and J by 1 base, and 9 bases separated the two germline ends. Germline CDR1 reads SEHNR; CDR2 reads FQNEAQ (reference sequence). The CDR3 loop is CASSFPVLQETQYF. CDR3 sequence (DNA): TGTGCCAGCAGCTTCCCAGTCCTCCAAGAGACCCAGTACTTC.

Comment on this clonotype: One end of the junction is discordant with germline, which a read error may explain. The chain recombines TRBV4-1 with TRBJ1-5; no definite D call. This CDR3 region has 17 residues. From germline, CDR1 is MGHRA and CDR2 YSYEKL. CDR3 DNA sequence: TGCGCCACCAGCCAAGTTCTTCGCAGCTATAGCAATCAGCCCCAGCATTTT. It encodes CATSQVLRSYSNQPQHF.

This clonotype was counted many times. This chain uses TRBV11-2 with TRBJ1-5, with unresolved D. This CDR3 contains 13 residues. V was cut by 0 bases and J by 4 bases, with 4 bases left in between. Germline CDR1 reads SGHAT; CDR2 reads FQNNGV. DNA of the CDR3: TGTGCCAGCAGCTTAGACGGGAATCAGCCCCAGCATTTT. Translation: CASSLDGNQPQHF.

The chain carries TRBV3-1 and TRBJ2-7; D is perhaps TRBD1 (6 bases). V lost 3 bases, J lost 4 bases, and 13 bases lay in between. The CDR3 consists of 14 residues. Germline V lookup: CDR1 LGHDT, CDR2 YNNKEL (reference sequence). CDR3 sequence: CASSHGQKKYEQYF. The DNA for the CDR3 is TGTGCCAGCAGCCATGGACAGAAAAAATACGAGCAGTACTTC.

This clonotype has ten or more counts. This chain links TRBV20-1 with TRBJ2-1; the match to TRBD2 covers 8 bases. From germline, CDR1 is DFQATT and CDR2 SNEGSKA (reference sequence). This CDR3 spans 14 amino acids. V gave up 7 bases and J gave up 1 base; unmatched junction bases: 6. The CDR3 DNA reads TGCAGTGTCCTCTCTAGCGGGTCCTACAATGAGCAGTTCTTC. Its translation: CSVLSSGSYNEQFF.

V gene TRBV20-1 combines with J gene TRBJ2-2; 8 bases match TRBD2. After removal of 0 bases from V and 3 bases from J, the junction contained 12 bases not matched to a gene. CDR1 is DFQATT and CDR2 is SNEGSKA in the germline V gene (reference sequence). This CDR3 is built from 18 residues. CDR3 nucleotide sequence: TGCAGTGCTAGAGATACCGAACGAGGACTAGCAGACACCGGGGAGCTGTTTTTT. Translation gives CSARDTERGLADTGELFF.

This clonotype was detected only a few times. The chain links TRBV28 to TRBJ2-1; a possible D gene is TRBD1 (5 bases). The CDR3 runs to 16 residues. CDR1 is MDHEN, CDR2 SYDVKM, per germline. V was pared by 6 bases and J by 5 bases, with 20 bases between. CDR3 loop: CASSIDSLLEHNEQFF. CDR3 DNA sequence: TGTGCCAGCAGCATCGACAGCCTCCTAGAGCACAATGAGCAGTTCTTC. Based on the CDR3 plus reference TRBV28 and TRBJ2-1, the full variable domain is DVKVTQSSRYLVKRTGEKVFLECVQDMDHENMFWYRQDPGLGLRLIYFSYDVKMKEKGDIPEGYSVSREKKERFSLILESASTNQTSMYLCASSIDSLLEHNEQFFGPGTRLTVL.